What follows are 24 T cell receptor beta chains derived from one specimen sequenced in a study of T cells in Graves' hyperthyroidism and ophthalmopathy (dated by TCRdb to about 2019). Receptor libraries were prepared by multiplex PCR. The sequencing machine was an Illumina HiSeq 2000. The TCR beta CDR3 regions were amplified from the RNA transcripts. The TCR CDR3 was subjected to a first round of RT-PCR using the HTBI primer set and the Qiagen OneStep RT-PCR kit. The raw public reads went through TCRdb reprocessing: fastp at Q25, MiXCR clone calling, in-frame beta chains kept. Rows merge per CDR3 protein into single entries with the most common DNA and genes. The sample table records hundreds of thousands of distinct CDR3 sequences; 16% of these occur just once. 15% to 20% of the sample is held by the ten biggest clonotypes. Sequencing was carried out using blood. The receptors stem from a woman aged 18-35 years with Graves' hyperthyroidism.

The chain has TRBV15 and TRBJ2-7; D may be TRBD2 (5 bases). The CDR3 consists of 15 residues. The V and J ends lost 4 bases and 5 bases respectively, with 18 bases between them. The germline CDR1 and CDR2 sequences are LNHNV and YYDKDF (reference sequence). The CDR3 bases are TGTGCCACCAGCAATTCCTTTACGGGGAAGGACGAGCAGTACTTC. Its translation: CATSNSFTGKDEQYF.

This clonotype came up a few times. A much bigger clone sits one base away, suggesting this may be a read error. This chain links TRBV20-1 with TRBJ2-7; 8 bases are a match to TRBD1. V dropped 3 bases and J dropped 9; count of bases not matched to a gene: 16. The CDR3 spans 15 residues. Per germline, CDR1 DFQATT and CDR2 SNEGSKA (reference sequence). In DNA form, the CDR3 reads TGCAGTGCTAGGCCCATGGGGCAGGGGGCGTGGGGGCAGTACTTC. Protein: CSARPMGQGAWGQYF.

Many counts were recorded for this clonotype. The chain carries TRBV10-1 and TRBJ2-5; D gene ambiguous. Per germline, CDR1 WNHNN and CDR2 SYGVQD (reference sequence). The CDR3 loop spans 15 amino acids. The V gene lost 3 bases and the J gene lost 2 bases, with 13 bases spanning the gap. The CDR3 DNA reads as TGCGCCAGCAGTGACCAGTTGGACGGTCAAGAGACCCAGTACTTC. Translating gives CASSDQLDGQETQYF.

This clonotype was seen more than once but under ten times. The chain employs TRBV6-5 and TRBJ1-1, with D uncertain. This CDR3 has 14 amino acids. Trimming pared 0 bases from V and 2 bases from J, leaving 7 bases between. The V gene's germline CDR1 is MNHEY and CDR2 SVGAGI. This CDR3 is CASSYSSQNTEAFF. Written as DNA, the CDR3 is TGTGCCAGCAGTTACTCGAGCCAAAACACTGAAGCTTTCTTT.

The chain links TRBV10-3 to TRBJ1-2; D call uncertain. Germline CDR1 and CDR2: ENHRY and SYGVKD. Trimming took off 6 bases at V and 7 bases at J, with 12 bases between the two ends. The CDR3 length is 12 residues. The CDR3 sequence is CAIRDPTSGYTF. In DNA form, the CDR3 reads TGTGCCATCAGGGACCCTACGTCTGGCTACACCTTC.

At least ten counts were recorded for this clonotype. The CDR3 reads CASSLSGRAIEQYF. CDR3 bases: TGTGCCAGCAGTTTAAGCGGGAGGGCCATCGAGCAGTACTTC. This sequence joins TRBV12-3 or TRBV12-4 and TRBJ2-7, with 10 bases fitting TRBD2. Trimming cost V 2 bases and J 6 bases; bases outside gene matches: 4. This CDR3 spans 14 amino acids.

This clonotype was counted many times. CDR3 DNA: TGTGCCAGCAGCCCGGACAGGGGGCGAATAGAAGGCTACACCTTC. As protein: CASSPDRGRIEGYTF. V and J are TRBV7-2 and TRBJ1-2, with 11 nucleotides matching TRBD1. CDR1 and CDR2 from the germline V gene are SGHTA and FQGNSA. The ends lost 5 bases at V and 8 bases at J; junction bases unmatched: 10. The CDR3 runs to 15 residues.

This sequence joins TRBV29-1 and TRBJ2-3, with D unclear. This CDR3 comprises 14 residues. V dropped 5 bases and J dropped 5 bases, with 17 bases sitting between them. Germline V lookup: CDR1 SQVTM, CDR2 ANQGSEA. CDR3 residues: CSVPTLQPIDTQYF. In DNA form, the CDR3 reads TGCAGCGTTCCGACCCTTCAACCGATAGATACGCAGTATTTT.

This clonotype was detected a few times. The junction shows a germline mismatch at one end, possibly a read error. This chain uses TRBV11-2 with TRBJ2-7, with TRBD1 as a possible D gene (5 bases). The CDR3 has 13 amino acids. In germline, CDR1 is SGHAT, CDR2 FQNNGV. Here the CDR3 reads CASSLTETYERYF. The CDR3 DNA reads TGTGCCAGCAGCCTGACAGAAACCTACGAGCGGTACTTC.

This chain connects TRBV7-2 to TRBJ2-6; 8 nucleotides agree with TRBD1. There are 15 residues in the CDR3. V was pared by 5 bases and J by 5 bases, with 5 bases of the junction left unmatched. Germline CDR1 and CDR2: SGHTA and FQGNSA. The CDR3 DNA follows: TGTGCCAGCAGCGACCGGACAGGGAGGGCCAACGTCCTGACTTTC. Translation: CASSDRTGRANVLTF.

This clonotype was found many times. This sequence joins TRBV25-1 and TRBJ1-5; D is perhaps TRBD1 (5 bases). Looked up from germline, CDR1 is MGHDK and CDR2 is SYGVNS. Trimming removed 3 bases at V and 6 bases at J, with 21 bases between. The CDR3 covers 17 residues. CDR3 in DNA: TGTGCCAGCAGTGACGAAACCCCGGGGGGGTCGGGTCAGCCCCAGCATTTT. Its protein is CASSDETPGGSGQPQHF. Together with reference TRBV25-1 and TRBJ1-5, the CDR3 gives the full variable domain: EADIYQTPRYLVIGTGKKITLECSQTMGHDKMYWYQQDPGMELHLIHYSYGVNSTEKGDLSSESTVSRIRTEHFPLTLESARPSHTSQYLCASSDETPGGSGQPQHFGDGTRLSIL.

V gene TRBV20-1 combines with J gene TRBJ1-5, with TRBD1 matching over 10 bases. Germline CDR1 DFQATT, CDR2 SNEGSKA (reference sequence). The trim removed 0 bases at V and 2 bases at J, leaving 7 bases unmatched. CDR3 length: 17 residues. The CDR3 reads CSARESGTGVGNQPQHF. The CDR3 DNA sequence: TGCAGTGCTAGAGAGAGTGGGACAGGGGTTGGCAATCAGCCCCAGCATTTT.

At least ten counts were recorded for this clonotype. The rearrangement links TRBV2 to TRBJ1-1; a weak D match, TRBD1 (5 bases). Looked up from germline, CDR1 is SNHLY and CDR2 is FYNNEI. V lost 4 bases and J lost 1, with 7 bases in between. The CDR3 covers 13 residues. The CDR3: CASSGQQNTEAFF. The CDR3 DNA sequence: TGTGCCAGCAGTGGACAGCAGAACACTGAAGCTTTCTTT.

This clonotype was seen more than once but under ten times. The genes are TRBV3-1 and TRBJ2-6, with 9 bases identical to TRBD1. The length of the CDR3 is 18 residues. CDR1 and CDR2 (germline): LGHDT, YNNKEL (reference sequence). Trimming took 3 bases from V and 0 from J; bases not matched to a gene: 6. CDR3 in amino acids: CASSQRTGVSSGANVLTF. The CDR3 coding sequence is TGTGCCAGCAGCCAGAGGACAGGGGTTAGCTCTGGGGCCAACGTCCTGACTTTC.

This clonotype was seen many times. The chain combines TRBV7-6 with TRBJ1-2; 8 positions match TRBD1. V trimming: 7 bases; J trimming: 6 bases; junction bases outside the gene matches: 7. CDR1 and CDR2 from the germline V gene are SGHVS and FNYEAQ. The CDR3 length is 13 residues. The CDR3 nucleotides read TGTGCCAGCACGGACAGGGCTAGAGATGGCTACACCTTC. This sequence encodes CASTDRARDGYTF. Filled out from reference TRBV7-6 and TRBJ1-2, the complete variable domain reads GAGVSQSPRYKVTKRGQDVALRCDPISGHVSLYWYRQALGQGPEFLTYFNYEAQQDKSGLPNDRFSAERPEGSISTLTIQRTEQRDSAMYRCASTDRARDGYTFGSGTRLTVV.

This clonotype showed up many times. The CDR3 is CASSHSGSKLNEQFF. The CDR3 nucleotides read TGTGCCAGCAGCCATAGCGGGAGTAAGTTGAATGAGCAGTTCTTC. This chain connects TRBV11-1 to TRBJ2-1; 9 nucleotides align to TRBD2. The germline gives CDR1 SGHAT, CDR2 FQDESV (reference sequence). The V gene end was trimmed by 5 bases and the J gene end by 7 bases; junction bases not matched to a gene: 9. The CDR3 is 15 amino acids.

This clonotype was observed a few times. The conserved final phenylalanine or tryptophan is absent from the CDR3, which likely points to a read error. J is TRBJ2-5 and V is TRBV13, with D perhaps matching TRBD1 (6 bases). The CDR3 is 15 residues long. CDR1 is PRHDT and CDR2 is FYEKMQ in the germline V gene (reference sequence). The ends were cut back, 5 bases at V and 3 bases at J, with 16 bases in the middle. The CDR3 reads CASSPGQPTEETQYL. The CDR3 nucleotides are TGTGCCAGCAGCCCAGGACAGCCCACAGAAGAGACCCAGTACCTC.

The chain couples TRBV7-2 to TRBJ2-5; the match to TRBD1 covers 11 bases. Germline V lookup: CDR1 SGHTA, CDR2 FQGNSA. Trimming removed 6 bases from V and 5 bases from J; junction bases left unmatched: 8. The CDR3 covers 15 residues. The CDR3 region is CASRRRTGGSETQYF. The CDR3 DNA follows: TGTGCCAGCAGACGACGGACAGGGGGCTCGGAGACCCAGTACTTC.

The chain employs TRBV5-1 and TRBJ2-1; D is possibly TRBD1 (6 bases). The V and J ends lost 4 bases and 7 bases respectively, with 12 bases between them. This CDR3 spans 13 amino acids. The germline CDR1 and CDR2 sequences are SGHRS and YFSETQ. In nucleotides, the CDR3 is TGCGCCAGCAGCGCAAACAGGGATAATGAGCAGTTCTTC. Its translation: CASSANRDNEQFF.

This clonotype occurred many times. The chain couples TRBV6-2 or TRBV6-3 to TRBJ2-2, with TRBD2 identical over 7 bases. The germline V gene has CDR1 MNHEY and CDR2 SVGEGT. V lost 2 bases, J lost 3 bases, and 3 bases stayed unmatched. The CDR3 spans 15 residues. The CDR3 nucleotides read TGTGCCAGCAGTTACACTAGCGCATACACCGGGGAGCTGTTTTTT. It translates to CASSYTSAYTGELFF.

This clonotype has just a few counts. The V and J genes are TRBV29-1 and TRBJ2-1, with 8 positions matching TRBD2. In germline, CDR1 is SQVTM, CDR2 ANQGSEA. Losses at the gene ends were 6 bases for V and 0 bases for J; bases not matched to a gene: 4. The CDR3 length is 14 residues. The CDR3 DNA reads as TGCAGCGTCGAGAGCGGGAGCTCCTACAATGAGCAGTTCTTC. It codes for CSVESGSSYNEQFF.

This clonotype was picked up a small number of times. The chain couples TRBV6-5 to TRBJ1-6, with D unclear. V was cut by 0 bases and J by 3 bases, with 6 bases left in between. Germline V gives CDR1 MNHEY, CDR2 SVGAGI. CDR3 length equals 15 residues. CDR3 sequence (DNA): TGTGCCAGCAGTTACTCGGTCGGCTATAATTCACCCCTCCACTTT. Translation: CASSYSVGYNSPLHF.

This clonotype has a count of ten or more. The rearrangement uses TRBV20-1 and TRBJ2-3; possibly TRBD2 for D (6 bases). The CDR3 is 13 amino acids. The germline gives CDR1 DFQATT, CDR2 SNEGSKA (reference sequence). Between the trimmed V and J ends, which lost 5 bases and 0 bases, there was a span of 9 bases. In DNA form, the CDR3 reads TGCAGTGCTTGGGACTCTAGCACAGATACGCAGTATTTT. Amino acid sequence: CSAWDSSTDTQYF.

The chain couples TRBV5-1 to TRBJ2-7; 8 bases agree with TRBD2. The CDR3 spans 15 residues. V trimming: 4 bases; J trimming: 5 bases; junction bases outside the gene matches: 11. Per the germline V gene, CDR1 is SGHRS and CDR2 is YFSETQ. CDR3 loop: CASSLAGLAGNEQYF. The CDR3 DNA follows: TGCGCCAGCAGCCTCGCAGGGCTAGCGGGCAACGAGCAGTACTTC.